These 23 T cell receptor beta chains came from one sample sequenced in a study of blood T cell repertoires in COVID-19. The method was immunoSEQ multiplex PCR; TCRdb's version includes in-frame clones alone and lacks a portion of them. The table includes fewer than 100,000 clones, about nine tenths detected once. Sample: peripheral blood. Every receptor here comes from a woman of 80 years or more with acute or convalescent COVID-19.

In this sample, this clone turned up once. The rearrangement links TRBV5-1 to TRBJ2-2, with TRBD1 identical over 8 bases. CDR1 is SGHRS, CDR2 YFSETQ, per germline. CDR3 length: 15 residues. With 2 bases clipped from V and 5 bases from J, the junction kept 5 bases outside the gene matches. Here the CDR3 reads CASSFNHRGTGELFF. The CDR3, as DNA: TGCGCCAGCAGCTTTAATCACAGGGGGACCGGGGAGCTGTTTTTT.

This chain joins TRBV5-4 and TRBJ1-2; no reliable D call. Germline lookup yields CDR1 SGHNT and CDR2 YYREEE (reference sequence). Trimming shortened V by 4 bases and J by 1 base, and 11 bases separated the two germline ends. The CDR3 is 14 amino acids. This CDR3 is CASSPFGFNYGYTF. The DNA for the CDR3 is TGTGCCAGCAGCCCTTTCGGTTTTAACTATGGCTACACCTTC. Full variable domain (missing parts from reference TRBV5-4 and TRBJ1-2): ETGVTQSPTHLIKTRGQQVTLRCSSQSGHNTVSWYQQALGQGPQFIFQYYREEENGRGNFPPRFSGLQFPNYSSELNVNALELDDSALYLCASSPFGFNYGYTFGSGTRLTVV.

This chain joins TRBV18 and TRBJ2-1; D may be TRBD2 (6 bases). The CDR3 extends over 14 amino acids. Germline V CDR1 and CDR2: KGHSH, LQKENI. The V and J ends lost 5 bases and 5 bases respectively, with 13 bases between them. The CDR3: CASSTRGGNNEQFF. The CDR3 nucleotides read TGTGCCAGCTCAACCCGGGGAGGAAACAATGAGCAGTTCTTC.

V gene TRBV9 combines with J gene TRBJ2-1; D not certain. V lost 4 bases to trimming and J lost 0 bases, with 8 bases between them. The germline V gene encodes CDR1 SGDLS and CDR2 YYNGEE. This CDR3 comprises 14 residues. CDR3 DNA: TGTGCCAGCAGCACCGGTAGCTCCTACAATGAGCAGTTCTTC. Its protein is CASSTGSSYNEQFF.

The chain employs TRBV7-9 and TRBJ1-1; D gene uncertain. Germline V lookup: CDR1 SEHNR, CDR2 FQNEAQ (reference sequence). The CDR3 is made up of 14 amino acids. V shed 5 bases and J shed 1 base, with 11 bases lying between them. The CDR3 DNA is TGTGCCAGCAGCCAGACGGCGGGGAACACTGAAGCTTTCTTT. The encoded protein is CASSQTAGNTEAFF.

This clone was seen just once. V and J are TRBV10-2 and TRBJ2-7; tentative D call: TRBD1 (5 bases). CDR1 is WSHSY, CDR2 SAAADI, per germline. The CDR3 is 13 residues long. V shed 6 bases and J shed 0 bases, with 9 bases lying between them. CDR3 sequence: CASRVDTSYEQYF. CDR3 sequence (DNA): TGCGCCAGCAGGGTGGACACCTCCTACGAGCAGTACTTC.

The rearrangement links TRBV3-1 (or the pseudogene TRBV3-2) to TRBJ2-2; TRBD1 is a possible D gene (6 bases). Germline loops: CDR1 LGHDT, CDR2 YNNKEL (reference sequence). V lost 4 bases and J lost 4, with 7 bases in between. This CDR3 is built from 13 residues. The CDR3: CASSPRGTGELFF. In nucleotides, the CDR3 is TGTGCCAGCAGCCCCAGGGGCACCGGGGAGCTGTTTTTT.

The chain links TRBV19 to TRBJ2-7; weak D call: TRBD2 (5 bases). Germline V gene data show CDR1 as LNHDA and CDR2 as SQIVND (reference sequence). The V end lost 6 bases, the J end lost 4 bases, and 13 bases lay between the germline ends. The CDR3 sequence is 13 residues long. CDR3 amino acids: CASRGLERYEQYF. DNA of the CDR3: TGTGCCAGTAGAGGACTGGAAAGATACGAGCAGTACTTC.

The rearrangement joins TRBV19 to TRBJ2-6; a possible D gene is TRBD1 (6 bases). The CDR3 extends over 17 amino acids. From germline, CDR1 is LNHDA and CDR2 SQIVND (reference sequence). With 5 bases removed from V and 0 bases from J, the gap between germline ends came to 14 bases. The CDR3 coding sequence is TGTGCCAGTAGTGGGTACAGGGTATCCTCTGGGGCCAACGTCCTGACTTTC. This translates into CASSGYRVSSGANVLTF.

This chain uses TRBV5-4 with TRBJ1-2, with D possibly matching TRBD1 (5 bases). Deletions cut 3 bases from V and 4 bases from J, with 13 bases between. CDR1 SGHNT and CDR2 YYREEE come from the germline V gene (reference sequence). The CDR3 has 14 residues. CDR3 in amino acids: CASSSPGGLYGYTF. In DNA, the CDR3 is TGTGCCAGCAGCTCCCCGGGGGGACTCTATGGCTACACCTTC.

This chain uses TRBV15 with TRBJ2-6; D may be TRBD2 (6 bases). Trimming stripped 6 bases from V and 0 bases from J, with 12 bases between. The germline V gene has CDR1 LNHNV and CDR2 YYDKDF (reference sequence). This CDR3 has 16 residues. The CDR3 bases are TGTGCCACCAGGCGGGACCCTAACTCTGGGGCCAACGTCCTGACTTTC. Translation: CATRRDPNSGANVLTF. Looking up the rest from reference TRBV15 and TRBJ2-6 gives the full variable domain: DAMVIQNPRYQVTQFGKPVTLSCSQTLNHNVMYWYQQKSSQAPKLLFHYYDKDFNNEADTPDNFQSRRPNTSFCFLDIRSPGLGDTAMYLCATRRDPNSGANVLTFGAGSRLTVL.

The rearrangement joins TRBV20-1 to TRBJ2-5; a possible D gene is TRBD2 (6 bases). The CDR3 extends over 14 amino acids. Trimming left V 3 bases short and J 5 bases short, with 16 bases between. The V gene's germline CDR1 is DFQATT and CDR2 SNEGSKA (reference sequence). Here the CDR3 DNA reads TGCAGTGCTAGTAGTCCGGAGGGTTCGGAGACCCAGTACTTC. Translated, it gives CSASSPEGSETQYF.

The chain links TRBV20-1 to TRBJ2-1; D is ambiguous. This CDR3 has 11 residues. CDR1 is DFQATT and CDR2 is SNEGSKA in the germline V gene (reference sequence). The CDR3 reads CMVSSYNEQFF. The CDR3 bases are TGCATGGTTAGCTCCTACAATGAGCAGTTCTTC.

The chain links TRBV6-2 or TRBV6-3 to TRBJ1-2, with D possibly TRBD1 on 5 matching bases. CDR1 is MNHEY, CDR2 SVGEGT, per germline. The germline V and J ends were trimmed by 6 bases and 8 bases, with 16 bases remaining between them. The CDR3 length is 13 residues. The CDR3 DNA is TGTGCCAGCAGCCCAACTAGCCAGGGCGGCTACACCTTC. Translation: CASSPTSQGGYTF.

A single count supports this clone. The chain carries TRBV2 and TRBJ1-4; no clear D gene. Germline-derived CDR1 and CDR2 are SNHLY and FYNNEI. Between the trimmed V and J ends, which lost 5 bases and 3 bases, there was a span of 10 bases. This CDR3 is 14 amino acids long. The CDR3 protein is CASSMRSANEKLFF. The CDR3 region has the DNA TGTGCCAGCAGTATGAGGTCGGCTAATGAAAAACTGTTTTTT.

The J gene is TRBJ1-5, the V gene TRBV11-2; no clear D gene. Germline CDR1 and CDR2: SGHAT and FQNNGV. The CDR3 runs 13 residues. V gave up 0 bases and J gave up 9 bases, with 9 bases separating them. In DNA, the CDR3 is TGTGCCAGCAGCTTAGAGGCCAGGCGGCCCCAGCATTTT. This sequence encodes CASSLEARRPQHF.

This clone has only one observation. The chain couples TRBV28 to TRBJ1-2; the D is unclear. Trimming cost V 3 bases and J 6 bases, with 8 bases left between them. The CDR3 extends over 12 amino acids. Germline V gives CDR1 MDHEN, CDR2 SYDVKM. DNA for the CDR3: TGTGCCAGCAGTTTGCAACGGGATGGCTACACCTTC. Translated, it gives CASSLQRDGYTF.

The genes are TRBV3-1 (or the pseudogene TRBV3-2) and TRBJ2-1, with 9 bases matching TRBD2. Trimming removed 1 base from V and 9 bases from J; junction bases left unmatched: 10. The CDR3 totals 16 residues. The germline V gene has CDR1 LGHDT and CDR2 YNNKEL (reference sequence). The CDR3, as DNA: TGTGCCAGCAGCCAAGCAGGCGCGGGAGGGCCAGGTGAGCAGTTCTTC. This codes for CASSQAGAGGPGEQFF.

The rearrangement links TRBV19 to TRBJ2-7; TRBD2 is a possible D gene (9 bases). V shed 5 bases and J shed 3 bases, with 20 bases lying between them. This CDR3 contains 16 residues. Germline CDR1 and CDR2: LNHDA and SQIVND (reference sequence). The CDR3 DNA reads TGTGCCAGTAGTGGACAGGGAGGCGGGAGGGGCTACGAGCAGTACTTC. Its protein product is CASSGQGGGRGYEQYF.

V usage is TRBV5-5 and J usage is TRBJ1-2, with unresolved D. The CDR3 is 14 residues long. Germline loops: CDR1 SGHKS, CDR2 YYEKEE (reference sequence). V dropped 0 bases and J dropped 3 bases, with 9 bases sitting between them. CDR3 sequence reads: CASSLAAADYGYTF. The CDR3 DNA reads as TGTGCCAGCAGCTTGGCGGCCGCGGACTATGGCTACACCTTC.

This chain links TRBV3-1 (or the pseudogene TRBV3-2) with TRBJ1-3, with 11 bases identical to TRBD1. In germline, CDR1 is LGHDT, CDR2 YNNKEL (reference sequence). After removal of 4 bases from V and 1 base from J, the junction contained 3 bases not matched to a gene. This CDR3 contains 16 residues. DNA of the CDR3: TGTGCCAGCAGCCCGGACAGGGGGCGGTCTGGAAACACCATATATTTT. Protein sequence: CASSPDRGRSGNTIYF.

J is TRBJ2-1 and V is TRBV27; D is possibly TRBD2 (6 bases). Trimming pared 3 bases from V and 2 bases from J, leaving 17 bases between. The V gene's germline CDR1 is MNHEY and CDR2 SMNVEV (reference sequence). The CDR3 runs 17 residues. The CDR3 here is CASSFGGKGKTYNEQFF. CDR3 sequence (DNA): TGTGCCAGCAGTTTTGGGGGGAAGGGGAAAACCTACAATGAGCAGTTCTTC.

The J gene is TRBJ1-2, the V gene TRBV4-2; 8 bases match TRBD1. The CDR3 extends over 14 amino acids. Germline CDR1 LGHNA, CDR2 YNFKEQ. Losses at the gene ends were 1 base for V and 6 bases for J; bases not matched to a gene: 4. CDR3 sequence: CASSQAGTGHGYTF. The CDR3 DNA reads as TGTGCCAGCAGCCAAGCCGGGACAGGTCATGGCTACACCTTC.